This T cell receptor (beta chain) was obtained from a study of blood T cell repertoires in COVID-19. Overall study context: PBMCs, B-cell-depleted T cells, or T cells provided the cDNA or gDNA that made up the material.

In germline, CDR1 is SGHRS, CDR2 YFSETQ. The V gene end was trimmed by 7 bases and the J gene end by 4 bases; junction bases not matched to a gene: 15. The CDR3 runs to 17 residues. Those who participated ranged in age from about 18 to 89 years and resided in some 24 US areas. Clinical history as reported by participants underpinned cohort assignment. Cohort 3 donors were reported recovered after two negative PCRs, clearance, or symptom resolution. Here immunoSEQ multiplex PCR was the method, and the copy in TCRdb shows in-frame clones only, minus some. In the table there are some 150,000 clones, nearly 80% of which are singletons.

This chain links TRBV5-1 with TRBJ1-5, with TRBD1 identical over 9 bases. Sequencing was performed on PBMCs or T cells enriched from blood (not recorded which). The TCR originated in a woman between 45 and 65 years old who had recovered from COVID-19. CDR3 protein: CASLIARTGGRNQPQHF. As DNA, the CDR3 is TGCGCCAGCCTAATTGCCCGCACAGGGGGCAGGAATCAGCCCCAGCATTTT.